Sequencing of this T cell receptor beta chain was carried out in a study of blood T cell repertoires in COVID-19. Measured with immunoSEQ multiplex PCR; TCRdb has only the in-frame clones, and not every one. The sample includes under 90,000 clones, nearly 90% of them seen just once. The CDR3 consists of 13 residues. V gave up 4 bases and J gave up 3 bases, with 10 bases separating them. CDR1 is SGHRS, CDR2 YFSETQ, per germline. Input material: peripheral blood. This TCR was recovered from a man between 65 and 85 years old with active or convalescent COVID-19. The chain employs TRBV5-1 and TRBJ1-2, with D perhaps TRBD1 (6 bases). CDR3 sequence (DNA): TGCGCCAGCAGCGTAGGGGGGGACTATGGCTACACCTTC. Residues: CASSVGGDYGYTF.